This T cell receptor beta chain appears in the sequencing data of a study of blood T cell repertoires in COVID-19. Study-level information: Both acute and convalescent COVID-19 samples were obtained from the United States, Italy and Spain. PBMCs, B-cell-depleted T cells, or T cells provided the cDNA or gDNA that made up the material.

In the authors' methods: Researchers report that nucleated cell counts were estimated from reference gene primer amplification. Clones were read by immunoSEQ multiplex PCR, and TCRdb kept only the in-frame ones, dropping some. The V and J calls and clone size are taken from that table; D and trimming were inferred from the DNA. The data hold about 260,000 clones, with around nine tenths observed a single time. Germline-derived CDR1 and CDR2 are LNHDA and SQIVND (reference sequence). The V gene lost 6 bases and the J gene lost 5 bases, with 17 bases spanning the gap. CDR3 size: 15 residues. The chain is built from TRBV19 and TRBJ2-1, with D maybe TRBD2 (6 bases). The sample was peripheral blood. This sequence was found in a middle-aged man with active or convalescent COVID-19. DNA of the CDR3: TGTGCCAGTAGCGTTGGAGGGGTTGGCCACAATGAGCAGTTCTTC. Its protein product is CASSVGGVGHNEQFF.